This TCR beta chain emerged from a study of blood T cell repertoires in COVID-19. Study-level information: COVID-19 samples, acute and convalescent, were from the United States, Italy and Spain.

In germline, CDR1 is LGHDT, CDR2 YNNKEL (reference sequence). This CDR3 has 15 residues. V was pared by 3 bases and J by 1 base, with 9 bases between. Source study methods: Estimation of nucleated cell counts was performed using reference gene primer amplification. Libraries were prepared by immunoSEQ multiplex PCR; TCRdb keeps only in-frame clonotypes and omits some of them. The V and J calls and clone size come from that table; D and trimming were worked out from the DNA. Here the sample spans about 150,000 clones, more than 80% being singletons. The V gene is TRBV3-1 (or the pseudogene TRBV3-2), the J gene TRBJ2-2; D ambiguous. What was sequenced was peripheral blood. This TCR was recovered from a man aged 50-60 years with acute or convalescent COVID-19. Here the CDR3 reads CASSHRILNTGELFF. CDR3 sequence (DNA): TGTGCCAGCAGCCACAGAATTTTGAACACCGGGGAGCTGTTTTTT.